The rows below give T cell receptor beta chains drawn from one sample of a study of blood T cell repertoires in COVID-19. Assay used: immunoSEQ multiplex PCR; TCRdb lists only in-frame clones, some missing. The repertoire holds 150,000 to 200,000 clones, with around 80% as singletons. The sequenced material came from peripheral blood. These receptors came from a woman between 65 and 79 years old with COVID-19, enrolled during active disease. The CDR3 runs from the conserved cysteine through the conserved F or W. The D gene is left open where the match is weak. Clone size is stated in some rows and not others, as once, few, many or a class when expanded.

d_gene | abundance | j_gene | v_gene | CDR3aa | CDR3nt
NA | NA | TRBJ1-2 | TRBV30 | CAWSVGQGLYYGYTF | TGTGCCTGGAGTGTAGGGCAGGGGCTATACTATGGCTACACCTTC
NA | NA | TRBJ1-5 | TRBV28 | CASRPRLMQPQHF | TGTGCCAGCAGACCCAGGTTAATGCAGCCCCAGCATTTT
NA | NA | TRBJ1-5 | TRBV7-9 | CASSLDREGQPQHF | TGTGCCAGCAGCTTAGACAGGGAGGGTCAGCCCCAGCATTTT
NA | NA | TRBJ1-1 | TRBV30 | CAWRRDTEAFF | TGTGCCTGGAGGAGGGACACTGAAGCTTTCTTT
NA | NA | TRBJ1-2 | TRBV27 | CASKVAGDYGYTF | TGTGCCAGCAAAGTCGCAGGGGACTATGGCTACACCTTC
NA | NA | TRBJ1-2 | TRBV30 | CAWGRQYGYTF | TGTGCCTGGGGGAGACAGTATGGCTACACCTTC
TRBD2 | NA | TRBJ2-1 | TRBV11-2 | CASSLASQRDNEQFF | TGTGCCAGCAGCTTAGCCTCTCAGCGGGATAATGAGCAGTTCTTC
NA | once | TRBJ1-2 | TRBV6-5 | CASGGERYGYTF | TGTGCCAGCGGGGGGGAAAGGTATGGCTACACCTTC
TRBD2 | NA | TRBJ2-4 | TRBV5-1 | CASSSGLAGGPDHIQYF | TGCGCCAGCAGTTCGGGTCTAGCGGGAGGGCCGGACCACATTCAGTACTTC
NA | NA | TRBJ1-5 | TRBV5-6 | CASSLAGRVASNQPQHF | TGTGCCAGCAGCTTAGCAGGGAGGGTAGCTAGCAATCAGCCCCAGCATTTT
TRBD2 | NA | TRBJ2-3 | TRBV7-9 | CASSLLAGGPHQYF | TGTGCCAGCAGCCTTCTAGCGGGCGGTCCGCATCAGTATTTT
NA | once | TRBJ1-1 | TRBV27 | CASSFGGRYTEAFF | TGTGCCAGCAGTTTCGGGGGAAGGTACACTGAAGCTTTCTTT
NA | NA | TRBJ1-6 | TRBV7-9 | CASSLALLRNSPLHF | TGTGCCAGCAGCTTAGCACTCTTACGAAATTCACCCCTCCACTTT
TRBD1 | NA | TRBJ2-3 | TRBV19 | CARPGQGTDTQYF | TGTGCCAGACCGGGACAGGGCACAGATACGCAGTATTTT
TRBD1 | NA | TRBJ1-2 | TRBV19 | CASSTTGTGRNYGYTF | TGTGCCAGTAGTACGACAGGGACGGGGCGGAACTATGGCTACACCTTC
TRBD1 | once | TRBJ1-4 | TRBV9 | CASSPRDRGYEKLFF | TGTGCCAGCAGCCCCAGAGACAGGGGTTACGAAAAACTGTTTTTT
NA | NA | TRBJ1-2 | TRBV29-1 | CSVELGRARDYGYTF | TGCAGCGTTGAATTAGGCAGGGCTCGCGACTATGGCTACACCTTC
NA | NA | TRBJ1-2 | TRBV7-3 | CASSLDSFYGYTF | TGTGCCAGCAGCCTCGACAGCTTTTATGGCTACACCTTC
TRBD1 | NA | TRBJ1-5 | TRBV5-6 | CASSLRTGKSNQPQHF | TGTGCCAGCAGCTTACGGACAGGGAAAAGCAATCAGCCCCAGCATTTT
NA | once | TRBJ2-1 | TRBV10-1 | CASSSSQDNEQFF | TGCGCCAGCAGCTCTTCACAGGACAATGAGCAGTTCTTC
NA | NA | TRBJ1-3 | TRBV19 | CASSTTKFSGNTIYF | TGTGCCAGTAGTACAACTAAGTTCTCTGGAAACACCATATATTTT
TRBD1 | NA | TRBJ2-1 | TRBV29-1 | CSVFGTAHIYNEQFF | TGCAGCGTCTTCGGGACAGCCCATATCTACAATGAGCAGTTCTTC
TRBD1 | NA | TRBJ1-1 | TRBV19 | CASSIMAQGGNTEAFF | TGTGCCAGTAGTATTATGGCGCAGGGGGGGAACACTGAAGCTTTCTTT
TRBD1 | few | TRBJ2-5 | TRBV28 | CASSLYSGGRETQYF | TGTGCCAGCAGTTTATATTCAGGGGGTAGGGAGACCCAGTACTTC
NA | NA | TRBJ2-7 | TRBV5-1 | CASSIGTKGAYEQYF | TGCGCCAGCAGCATCGGGACAAAAGGGGCCTACGAGCAGTACTTC
TRBD1 | NA | TRBJ2-1 | TRBV11-3 | CASSVGQRSYNEQFF | TGTGCCAGCAGCGTGGGACAGAGATCCTACAATGAGCAGTTCTTC
NA | once | TRBJ2-2 | TRBV6-6 | CATQGGNTGELFF | TGTGCCACGCAGGGGGGTAACACCGGGGAGCTGTTTTTT
NA | NA | TRBJ1-1 | TRBV15 | CATSGREGQAFF | TGTGCCACCAGCGGCCGGGAGGGGCAGGCTTTCTTT
NA | NA | TRBJ1-2 | TRBV9 | CASSPQQSFNYGYTF | TGTGCCAGCAGCCCCCAACAGAGTTTCAACTATGGCTACACCTTC
NA | NA | TRBJ2-1 | TRBV19 | CASSYGQPYNEQFF | TGTGCCAGTAGCTACGGACAGCCCTACAATGAGCAGTTCTTC
NA | few | TRBJ1-1 | TRBV30 | CAWSSDTEAFF | TGTGCCTGGAGTTCGGACACTGAAGCTTTCTTT
NA | NA | TRBJ1-2 | TRBV19 | CASSPTSSHYGYTF | TGTGCCAGTAGTCCGACTTCGAGCCACTATGGCTACACCTTC
NA | NA | TRBJ2-2 | TRBV11-2 | CASSRSTTSGTGELFF | TGTGCCAGCAGCCGATCCACCACCAGCGGAACCGGGGAGCTGTTTTTT
TRBD1 | NA | TRBJ1-2 | TRBV27 | CASRKQGAGGYTF | TGTGCCAGCAGGAAACAGGGGGCTGGTGGCTACACCTTC
NA | NA | TRBJ2-3 | TRBV27 | CASTLLGTDTQYF | TGTGCCAGCACCTTACTAGGAACAGATACGCAGTATTTT
TRBD1 | NA | TRBJ1-3 | TRBV3-1/TRBV3-2 | CASSQVSQGANTIYF | TGTGCCAGCAGCCAAGTTTCACAGGGGGCGAACACCATATATTTT
TRBD1 | NA | TRBJ1-3 | TRBV28 | CASTSSEGALGNTIYF | TGTGCCAGCACCTCTTCGGAGGGGGCGCTAGGAAACACCATATATTTT
TRBD1 | few | TRBJ1-2 | TRBV5-1 | CASSRDSPLSPDGYTF | TGCGCCAGCAGCCGGGACAGTCCCTTATCACCGGATGGCTACACCTTC
TRBD1 | NA | TRBJ1-2 | TRBV20-1 | CSASLTGGYGYTF | TGCAGTGCGAGTCTTACAGGGGGCTATGGCTACACCTTC
NA | few | TRBJ1-5 | TRBV6-1 | CASSELAREQHF | TGTGCCAGCAGTGAATTGGCCAGGGAACAGCATTTT
TRBD1 | NA | TRBJ1-1 | TRBV7-3 | CASRQFGQGTEEAFF | TGTGCCAGCAGACAATTCGGACAGGGGACAGAGGAAGCTTTCTTT
TRBD1 | NA | TRBJ1-2 | TRBV6-5 | CATRGQGAPGYTF | TGTGCCACCAGGGGGCAGGGGGCGCCTGGCTACACCTTC